This T cell receptor beta chain was recovered during a study of cytomegalovirus exposure and HLA in healthy donors. Study-wide findings and caveats: The majority of TCR sequences were rare, yet some public TCRs appeared in many donors. Cytomegalovirus status was reportedly diagnosed by the classifier with high specificity and sensitivity.

This CDR3 is built from 15 residues. V was pared by 0 bases and J by 7 bases, with 5 bases of the junction left unmatched. Germline CDR1 SGHRS, CDR2 YFSETQ. Measured with immunoSEQ multiplex PCR; TCRdb has only the in-frame clones, and not every one. This table has 200,000 to 250,000 clones, around 90% appearing once. Concerning this clone itself: Its antigen is undetermined.

The chain is built from TRBV5-1 and TRBJ2-1, with TRBD2 matching 9 bases. The clonotype comes from a woman younger than 35 in good health and CMV-seropositive. The sample comprised PBMCs. This CDR3 reads CASSLGDLAGNEQFF. In DNA form, the CDR3 reads TGCGCCAGCAGCTTGGGAGATCTAGCGGGAAATGAGCAGTTCTTC.